The clone carrying this T cell receptor (beta chain) was counted between two and nine times. This sample is part of a study of blood T cells in healthy people across ages. Primers used in a second PCR of about 7 to 12 cycles were a sample-barcoded 5' primer and a J-beta primer mix. TCRdb reprocessed the 5' RACE reads via MiXCR and lists one record per CDR3 protein. The sample gives around 800,000 distinct CDR3 sequences, approximately 59% of which show up once; roughly 25% is in the top ten. The donors, healthy Caucasians from Russia, were aged roughly 6 to 90. Material: blood. This receptor was taken from a man aged 30 to 39 in good health.

In DNA form, the CDR3 reads TGTGCCAGCAGCTTGGACAGGGGAGTTAATTCACCCCTCCACTTT. Translated: CASSLDRGVNSPLHF. This sequence joins TRBV5-6 and TRBJ1-6; 7 bases align to TRBD1. After removal of 0 bases from V and 6 bases from J, the junction contained 3 bases not matched to a gene. Germline V CDR1 and CDR2: SGHDT, YYEEEE. The length of the CDR3 is 15 residues.